This TCR beta chain was captured in a study of metastatic and nonmetastatic thyroid tumors. Study background: Repertoire comparison spanned blood and tumor or nodule tissue of malignant and benign thyroid patients. The study, taken as a whole, reports: The reported finding was significantly higher TCR beta diversity in malignant thyroid tumors relative to benign nodules, in blood and tumor.

This clone was picked up many times. Its specificity is unknown. All patients were treatment-naive before thyroid surgery. With 4 bases clipped from V and 1 base from J, the junction kept 9 bases outside the gene matches. Germline CDR1 reads SQVTM; CDR2 reads ANQGSEA. The CDR3 loop spans 15 amino acids. As originally analysed: Between-group CDR3 differences, defined by clinicopathological status, yielded a distant-metastasis classifier for papillary thyroid cancer. TCRdb called clones again from the PCR reads with MiXCR. TCRdb, not the authors, supplied the V and J calls. This sample has about 16,000 clones, with 30% to 35% found just once.

This chain uses TRBV29-1 with TRBJ2-5; 7 bases line up with TRBD2. This clonotype originated in a female donor with papillary thyroid cancer or a benign thyroid nodule (not recorded which). Some clones in this sample may be carry-over from other donors' samples. Material for sequencing was blood. CDR3 sequence reads: CSVGGAGDLQETQYF. CDR3 nucleotide sequence: TGCAGCGTTGGAGGGGCGGGGGACCTCCAAGAGACCCAGTACTTC.